The text below deals with one T cell receptor (beta chain). Its specificity is unknown. Method: immunoSEQ multiplex PCR; TCRdb's copy keeps in-frame clones and lacks some. The sample lists approximately 210,000 clones, almost 90% seen once, with roughly 2.8% in the top ten. The entry originates in a study of cytomegalovirus exposure and HLA in healthy donors. V was pared by 3 bases and J by 2 bases, with 3 bases of the junction left unmatched. Germline CDR1 KGHSH, CDR2 LQKENI. The CDR3 is made up of 15 amino acids. Whole-study results and caveats: Cytomegalovirus-associated TCR beta chains were listed, numbering some 170. Within the approximately 110 validation repertoires, first-cohort TCR clusters tended to co-occur, according to a later analysis.

The chain is built from TRBV18 and TRBJ2-3; 9 positions match TRBD2. This TCR came from a woman between 18 and 29 years old in good health and CMV-seronegative. The sequenced material came from PBMCs. The CDR3 is CASSPVAGVTDTQYF. CDR3 DNA: TGTGCCAGCTCACCGGTAGCGGGGGTCACAGATACGCAGTATTTT.